The clone carrying this T cell receptor (beta chain) was found a few times. Its target is unknown. For the second PCR, which ran for roughly 6 to 12 cycles, a sample-barcoded 5' primer and a J-beta primer mix were used. TCRdb reprocessed the 5' RACE reads via MiXCR and lists one record per CDR3 protein. The sample lists hundreds of thousands of distinct CDR3 sequences, 35% to 50% occurring once. This entry belongs to a study of blood T cells in healthy people across ages. Study conclusions and caveats: It was held that the diversity estimates obtained from one million T cells were underestimates.

The sequence was obtained from a man older than 75 in good health. Sequenced material: blood.

This CDR3 reads CASRPPGTDQETQYF. CDR3 bases: TGTGCCAGCAGACCTCCCGGGACAGACCAAGAGACCCAGTACTTC. The chain links TRBV27 to TRBJ2-5; 7 nucleotides match TRBD1. The length of the CDR3 is 15 residues. V was pared by 6 bases and J by 0 bases, with 7 bases of the junction left unmatched. The germline V gene encodes CDR1 MNHEY and CDR2 SMNVEV (reference sequence).